These T cell receptor beta chains were read from a single sample in a study of blood T cells in healthy people across ages. Using its own MiXCR run on the 5' RACE reads, TCRdb lists one record per CDR3 protein. The data show about 1.1 million distinct CDR3 sequences, with roughly two fifths seen just once and under 15% held by the top ten. Sequencing input: blood. These receptors were obtained from a young man in good health. Both conserved end residues are part of each CDR3. The D gene is left open where the match is weak. The size entry is marked missing in some rows and otherwise reads once, few, many or a size class.

j_call d_call clone_size v_call cdr3_nt cdr3_aa
TRBJ2-3 TRBD2 many TRBV6-5 TGTGCCAGCAGTAAGACTAGCGGGGGAGGGTATACGCAGTATTTT CASSKTSGGGYTQYF
TRBJ2-7 NA once TRBV27 TGTGCCAGCAGTTCCTCGTCCCGGGTGATGTACGAGCAGTACTTC CASSSSSRVMYEQYF
TRBJ2-3 TRBD2 NA TRBV20-1 TGCAGTGCTCAGACCGCTAGCGGGAGTATTACAGATACGCAGTATTTT CSAQTASGSITDTQYF
TRBJ2-7 NA many TRBV12-3/TRBV12-4 TGTGCCAGCAGTTTAGGACACAGCTCCTACGAGCAGTACTTC CASSLGHSSYEQYF
TRBJ1-4 NA few TRBV10-2 NA CASSESVAGGTMFF
TRBJ1-2 TRBD1 NA TRBV10-2 TGCGCCAGCAGTGACCAGGGAACCGGGACAGCTAACTATGGCTACACCTTC CASSDQGTGTANYGYTF
TRBJ1-5 NA few TRBV5-1 TGCGCCAGCAGCCCCGAGGGGGTTACGTATAGCAATCAGCCCCAGCATTTT CASSPEGVTYSNQPQHF
TRBJ1-3 NA once TRBV4-1 TGCGCCAGCAGCCGACGTGCGACAGAGCCAAGAAACACCATATATTTT CASSRRATEPRNTIYF
TRBJ2-5 NA NA TRBV28 TGTGCCAGCGGCCTGAAAGAGACCCAGTACTTC CASGLKETQYF
TRBJ2-3 NA few TRBV20-1 TGCAGTGCTAGGCTCCTCTTAACAGGGAAAGATACGCAGTATTTT CSARLLLTGKDTQYF
TRBJ1-1 TRBD1 NA TRBV27 TGTGCCAGCAGTCCTCGACAGGGCCTAGACCCTGAAGCTTTCTTT CASSPRQGLDPEAFF
TRBJ1-5 NA NA TRBV10-3 TGTGCCATCAGTGAATACGGAGATAACAATCAGCCCCAGCATTTT CAISEYGDNNQPQHF
TRBJ1-5 NA once TRBV20-1 TGCAGTGCCCCGCTGGAGGGGAATCAGCCCCAGCATTTT CSAPLEGNQPQHF
TRBJ2-5 NA NA TRBV7-7 TGTGCTAGCAGCTTAGAACTTGGCAGCCAAGAGACCCAGTACTTC CASSLELGSQETQYF
TRBJ1-5 TRBD1 once TRBV20-1 TGCAGTGCCGCAGGACAGGGAACAGATCTGCCCCAGCATTTT CSAAGQGTDLPQHF
TRBJ2-7 NA few TRBV6-6 TGTGCCAGCAGTTACTCCCAATTTGGAGGGGAGCAGTACTTC CASSYSQFGGEQYF
TRBJ1-5 TRBD1 NA TRBV7-8 TGTGCCAGTGGGGGGGACAGCCCTAGCAATCAGCCCCAGCATTTT CASGGDSPSNQPQHF
TRBJ2-4 TRBD1 NA TRBV12-5 TGTGCTAGTGGTTCCGAAACAGGGGCCCTAGCCAAAAACATTCAGTACTTC CASGSETGALAKNIQYF
TRBJ2-7 NA few TRBV11-2 TGTGCCAGCAGCTTTCGGCCACAGGGTGTCGGCGAGCAGTACTTC CASSFRPQGVGEQYF
TRBJ1-1 TRBD1 NA TRBV3-1 TGTGCCAGCAGCCAAGGGACAGGGGGGGAAGCTTTCTTT CASSQGTGGEAFF
TRBJ1-1 NA NA TRBV28 TGTGCCAGCAGTTTGGTAGGGAGGGCGAACACTGAAGCTTTCTTT CASSLVGRANTEAFF
TRBJ2-3 NA once TRBV4-1 TGCGCCAGCAGCCAAGTTACCAGGCGGGATACGCAGTATTTT CASSQVTRRDTQYF
TRBJ1-1 NA NA TRBV7-9 TGTGCCAGCAGACCCGGGCCCCTAAATGAGGCTTTCTTT CASRPGPLNEAFF
TRBJ2-3 NA few TRBV4-3 TGCGCCAGCAGTCTGGAGCCGGGTAGCACAGATACGCAGTATTTT CASSLEPGSTDTQYF
TRBJ2-1 NA NA TRBV2 TGTGCCAGCAGTGAAGCGCTAGCCAATGAGCAGTTCTTC CASSEALANEQFF
TRBJ2-1 NA many TRBV5-1 TGCGCCAGCACCCATACATTGGACAATGAGCAGTTCTTC CASTHTLDNEQFF
TRBJ1-4 NA NA TRBV7-2 TGTGCCAGCAGCTTAATGTATTCTAATGAAAAACTGTTTTTT CASSLMYSNEKLFF
TRBJ2-3 NA NA TRBV6-2/TRBV6-3 TGTGCCAGCAGTTATCCTGACACAGATACGCAGTATTTT CASSYPDTDTQYF
TRBJ2-3 TRBD2 NA TRBV15 TGTGCCACCAGCACTATCGGGACTAGCCGTCGAGATACGCAGTATTTT CATSTIGTSRRDTQYF
TRBJ2-2 TRBD2 NA TRBV9 TGTGCCAGCAGCGTCCCCTCTCCTAGCGGGGGAAGGAGCTGGAACACCGGGGAGCTGTTTTTT CASSVPSPSGGRSWNTGELFF
TRBJ2-3 NA NA TRBV27 TGTGCCAGCAGTTACCCCGGGACTGAAACAGATACGCAGTATTTT CASSYPGTETDTQYF
TRBJ1-3 TRBD1 NA TRBV4-2 TGTGCCAGCAGCCACCGGGACAGGGCAAGGGAGACAATTGGAAACACCATATATTTT CASSHRDRARETIGNTIYF
TRBJ2-2 NA few TRBV2 TGTGCCAGCAAGGTGGAGGGAGTGAACACCGGGGAGCTGTTTTTT CASKVEGVNTGELFF
TRBJ2-3 NA NA TRBV6-5 TGTGCCAGCAGTTACAGGAGGGGAACTAGCACAGATACGCAGTATTTT CASSYRRGTSTDTQYF
TRBJ1-2 NA NA TRBV3-1 TGTGCCAGCAGCCAGGTCCGGGACATTGAACCCTACACCTTC CASSQVRDIEPYTF
TRBJ1-5 NA NA TRBV12-5 TGTGCTAGTGGTTTGGCCCAGGGGTATAGCAATCAGCCCCAGCATTTT CASGLAQGYSNQPQHF
TRBJ1-5 TRBD1 few TRBV10-3 TGTGCCATCAGACAGGGGTCTGGCAATCAGCCCCAGCATTTT CAIRQGSGNQPQHF
TRBJ1-2 NA few TRBV7-2 TGTGCCAGCAGCTTAGCCCAGTTAGCTAACTATGGCTACACCTTC CASSLAQLANYGYTF
TRBJ1-2 TRBD1 few TRBV27 TGTGCCAGCAGTAACCTCAGGGGGCTCGAATATGGCTACACCTTC CASSNLRGLEYGYTF
TRBJ1-2 TRBD1 once TRBV7-8 TGTGCCAGCAGTCGTCGGGACAGGGGGTACTGCGGCTACACCTTC CASSRRDRGYCGYTF
TRBJ2-3 TRBD1 NA TRBV7-9 TGTGCCAGCACGACAACCAGGGGGCGAGCAGATACGCAGTATTTT CASTTTRGRADTQYF
TRBJ1-4 NA few TRBV5-5 TGTGCCAGCAGCTTGGGGGTAACAGCAACTAATGAAAAACTGTTTTTT CASSLGVTATNEKLFF
TRBJ2-1 TRBD1 NA TRBV20-1 TGCAGTGCTAGAAAGACAGGGGCGAGTTATCAAGGTGAAGCGTTCTTC CSARKTGASYQGEAFF
TRBJ2-1 NA NA TRBV12-3/TRBV12-4 TGTGCCAGCAGCCAACCCCCGGGCGATGAGCAGTTCTTC CASSQPPGDEQFF
TRBJ2-7 NA few TRBV7-2 TGTGCCAGCAGCTTAGAAGGGGGGCAGATCTACGAGCAGTACTTC CASSLEGGQIYEQYF
TRBJ2-1 NA NA TRBV20-1 TGCAGTGCTAGTTATTTGCGGCCCAATGAGCAGTTCTTC CSASYLRPNEQFF
TRBJ1-6 NA NA TRBV9 TGTGCCAGCAGCGTACACGCAGGACCCGACCGAAATTCACCCCTCCACTTT CASSVHAGPDRNSPLHF
TRBJ2-1 TRBD2 many TRBV4-3 TGCGCCAGCAGCCAAGCGACTAGCGGGCGCTTTCATGAGCAGTTCTTC CASSQATSGRFHEQFF
TRBJ2-7 NA NA TRBV12-3/TRBV12-4 TGTGCCAGCAGTACCGCTTACAATGAGCAGTACTTC CASSTAYNEQYF
TRBJ1-2 NA few TRBV9 TGTGCCAGCAGCGCCCGGGACGTGCTTAACTATGGCTACACCTTC CASSARDVLNYGYTF
TRBJ1-1 TRBD1 few TRBV20-1 TGCAGTGCAAATACGGGACAGGCTGTCGTGGCTTTCTTT CSANTGQAVVAFF
TRBJ2-1 NA NA TRBV28 TGTGCCAGCACCTCCCGGTGGGGGGGCCTTAATGAGCAGTTCTTC CASTSRWGGLNEQFF
TRBJ1-4 NA NA TRBV12-3/TRBV12-4 TGTGCCGGCAGCCCAACGGGGTTCAGCGAAAAACTGTTTTTT CAGSPTGFSEKLFF
TRBJ1-2 NA NA TRBV7-2 TGTGCCAGCAGCACCCGGACAGAAAACTGTGGCTACACCTTC CASSTRTENCGYTF
TRBJ2-7 TRBD1 NA TRBV12-3/TRBV12-4 TGTGCCAGCAGTTTACTCCGGACAGGGGCCTACGAGCAGTACTTC CASSLLRTGAYEQYF